Sequencing of this TCR beta chain was carried out in a study of shared clonotypes between healthy human individuals. Study as a whole: The donor group consisted of two women and three men, aged 18 to 49.

The protocol was immunoSEQ multiplex PCR, while the TCRdb copy is restricted to in-frame clones and leaves out a portion. The data hold approximately 2,300,000 clones, with 85% to 95% observed a single time. V was cut by 1 base and J by 0 bases, with 13 bases left in between. Germline CDR1 reads SGHAT; CDR2 reads FQNNGV. CDR3 length: 17 residues. This TCR derives from a man aged 18-30 years in good health. Some clones in this sample may be carry-over from other donors' samples. Sequencing input: naive CD4+ T cells from PBMCs. Subset specified: CD45RA+ positively selected. J is TRBJ2-1 and V is TRBV11-2, with TRBD2 as a possible D gene (6 bases). This CDR3 is CASSLVQRASSYNEQFF. Written as DNA, the CDR3 is TGTGCCAGCAGCTTAGTACAGCGGGCGAGCTCCTACAATGAGCAGTTCTTC.